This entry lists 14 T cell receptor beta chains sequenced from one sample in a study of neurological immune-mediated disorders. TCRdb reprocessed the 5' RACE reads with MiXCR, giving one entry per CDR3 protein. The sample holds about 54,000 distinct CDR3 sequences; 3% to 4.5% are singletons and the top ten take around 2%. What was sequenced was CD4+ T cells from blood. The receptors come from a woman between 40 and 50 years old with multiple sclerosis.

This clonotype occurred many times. The chain's CDR3 is CASRLGPQGYGYTF. In DNA, the CDR3 is TGTGCCAGCAGACTGGGACCTCAGGGCTATGGCTACACCTTC. J is TRBJ1-2 and V is TRBV5-5; a possible D gene is TRBD1 (5 bases). With 5 bases removed from V and 4 bases from J, the gap between germline ends came to 15 bases. CDR3 length: 14 residues. Germline CDR1 is SGHKS and CDR2 is YYEKEE (reference sequence).

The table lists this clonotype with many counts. The CDR3 bases are TGTGCCAGCAGCCGGGGAAGGCTTAACTATGGCTACACCTTC. Its protein product is CASSRGRLNYGYTF. The rearrangement joins TRBV5-5 to TRBJ1-2; D remains unclear. V was clipped by 4 bases and J by 1 base, with 11 bases between them. The CDR3 is 14 residues long. The V gene's germline CDR1 is SGHKS and CDR2 YYEKEE (reference sequence).

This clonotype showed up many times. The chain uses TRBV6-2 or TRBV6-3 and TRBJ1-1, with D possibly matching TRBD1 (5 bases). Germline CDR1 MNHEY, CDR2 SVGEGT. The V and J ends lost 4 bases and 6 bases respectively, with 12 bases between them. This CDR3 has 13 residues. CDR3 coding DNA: TGTGCCAGCAGTTCTCCCCAGGGTCCTGAAGCTTTCTTT. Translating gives CASSSPQGPEAFF.

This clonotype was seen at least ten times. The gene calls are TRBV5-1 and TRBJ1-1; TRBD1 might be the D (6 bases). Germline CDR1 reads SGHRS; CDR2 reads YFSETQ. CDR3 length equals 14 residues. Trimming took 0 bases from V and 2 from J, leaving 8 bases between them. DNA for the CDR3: TGCGCCAGCAGCTTGGGGACAGTCAACACTGAAGCTTTCTTT. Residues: CASSLGTVNTEAFF.

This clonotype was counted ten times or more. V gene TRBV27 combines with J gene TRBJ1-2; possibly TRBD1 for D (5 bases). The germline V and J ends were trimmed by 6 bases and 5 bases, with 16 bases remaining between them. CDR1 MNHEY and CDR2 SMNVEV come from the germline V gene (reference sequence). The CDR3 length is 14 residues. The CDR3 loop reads CASRPGLDRYGYTF. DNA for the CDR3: TGTGCCAGCAGGCCGGGGCTCGATCGTTATGGCTACACCTTC.

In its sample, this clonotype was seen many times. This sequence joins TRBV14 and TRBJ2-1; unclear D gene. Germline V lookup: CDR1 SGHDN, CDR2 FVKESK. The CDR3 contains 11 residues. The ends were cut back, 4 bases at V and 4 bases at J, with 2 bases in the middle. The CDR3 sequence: CASSRYNEQFF. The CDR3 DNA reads TGTGCCAGCAGCCGATACAATGAGCAGTTCTTC.

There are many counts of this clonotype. As DNA, the CDR3 is TGCGCCAGCAGCTCATTACAGGGTCATAGCACAGATACGCAGTATTTT. It encodes CASSSLQGHSTDTQYF. This chain joins TRBV5-1 and TRBJ2-3; a weak D match, TRBD1 (6 bases). V lost 3 bases to trimming and J lost 0 bases, with 14 bases between them. This CDR3 spans 16 amino acids. The germline gives CDR1 SGHRS, CDR2 YFSETQ. Full variable domain (missing parts from reference TRBV5-1 and TRBJ2-3): KAGVTQTPRYLIKTRGQQVTLSCSPISGHRSVSWYQQTPGQGLQFLFEYFSETQRNKGNFPGRFSGRQFSNSRSEMNVSTLELGDSALYLCASSSLQGHSTDTQYFGPGTRLTVL.

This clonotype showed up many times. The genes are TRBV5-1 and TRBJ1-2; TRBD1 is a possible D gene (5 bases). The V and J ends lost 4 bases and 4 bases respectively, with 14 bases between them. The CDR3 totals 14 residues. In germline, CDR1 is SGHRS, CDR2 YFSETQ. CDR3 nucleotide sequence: TGCGCCAGCAGCCAAAGTCGGGGGTCCTATGGCTACACCTTC. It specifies CASSQSRGSYGYTF.

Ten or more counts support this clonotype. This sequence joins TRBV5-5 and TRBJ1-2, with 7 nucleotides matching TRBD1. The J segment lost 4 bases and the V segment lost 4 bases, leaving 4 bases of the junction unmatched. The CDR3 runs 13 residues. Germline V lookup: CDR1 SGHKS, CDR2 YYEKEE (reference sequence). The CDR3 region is CASSRQGGYGYTF. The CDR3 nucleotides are TGTGCCAGCAGCCGCCAGGGGGGCTATGGCTACACCTTC.

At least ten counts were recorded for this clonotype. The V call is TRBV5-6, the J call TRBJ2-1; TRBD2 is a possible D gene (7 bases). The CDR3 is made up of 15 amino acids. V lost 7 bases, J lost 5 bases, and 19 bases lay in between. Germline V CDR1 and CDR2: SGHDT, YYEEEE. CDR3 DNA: TGTGCCAGCTCCTCCTCGGCGGGGGCGCACAATGAGCAGTTCTTC. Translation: CASSSSAGAHNEQFF.

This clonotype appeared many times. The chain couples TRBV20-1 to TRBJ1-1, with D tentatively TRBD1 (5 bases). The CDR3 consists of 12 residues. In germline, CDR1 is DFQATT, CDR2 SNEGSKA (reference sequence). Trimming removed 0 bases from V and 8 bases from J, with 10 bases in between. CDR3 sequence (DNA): TGCAGTGCTAGAGATGGGGCAGGGGAAGCTTTCTTT. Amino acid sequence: CSARDGAGEAFF.

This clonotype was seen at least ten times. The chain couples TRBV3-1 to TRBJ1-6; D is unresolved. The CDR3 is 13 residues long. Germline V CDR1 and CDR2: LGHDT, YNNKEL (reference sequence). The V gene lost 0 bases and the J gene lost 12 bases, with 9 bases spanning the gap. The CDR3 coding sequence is TGTGCCAGCAGCCAAGATTCAGGACTACCCCTCCACTTT. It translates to CASSQDSGLPLHF.

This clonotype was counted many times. For the CDR3, the DNA is TGTGCCAGCTCACCCGGAAGGGGAAACACCATATATTTT. Protein sequence: CASSPGRGNTIYF. The V and J genes are TRBV18 and TRBJ1-3, with D hard to call. V was shortened by 3 bases and J by 4 bases, with 7 bases between the two germline ends. This CDR3 region has 13 residues. Germline lookup yields CDR1 KGHSH and CDR2 LQKENI.

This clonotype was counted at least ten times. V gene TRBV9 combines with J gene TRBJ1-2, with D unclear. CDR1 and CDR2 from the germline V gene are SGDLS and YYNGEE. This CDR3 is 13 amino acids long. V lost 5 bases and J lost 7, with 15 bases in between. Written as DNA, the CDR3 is TGTGCCAGCAGTGTTGTAAATCAAGGTGGCTACACCTTC. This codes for CASSVVNQGGYTF.